What follows are 26 T cell receptor beta chains derived from one specimen sequenced in a study of blood T cell repertoires in COVID-19. TCRdb keeps only in-frame clones here, not all; method: immunoSEQ multiplex PCR. Of roughly 280,000 clones detected, 85% to 90% appear once; the ten largest clones hold 2% to 3%. The sequencing input was PBMCs or T cells enriched from blood (not recorded which). Receptors were obtained from a woman younger than 30 who had recovered from COVID-19.

The chain is built from TRBV2 and TRBJ2-7; 10 bases fit TRBD1. CDR3 size: 14 residues. CDR1 SNHLY and CDR2 FYNNEI come from the germline V gene. The trim removed 6 bases at V and 7 bases at J, leaving 9 bases unmatched. The CDR3 DNA follows: TGTGCCAGCAGATCCGGGACAGGGGCGGGGGAGCAGTACTTC. It yields the protein CASRSGTGAGEQYF.

The rearrangement uses TRBV5-8 and TRBJ1-2, with D possibly being TRBD1 (5 bases). The germline gives CDR1 SGHTS, CDR2 YDEGEE. V was trimmed by 9 bases and J by 1 base, leaving 13 bases between them. The CDR3 has 13 amino acids. CDR3 sequence reads: CAITDTFNYGYTF. CDR3 nucleotides: TGTGCCATTACGGACACCTTTAACTATGGCTACACCTTC.

CDR3 residues: CASSRKGGWVYGYTF. CDR3 bases: TGTGCCAGCAGCCGAAAAGGGGGCTGGGTTTACGGCTACACCTTC. The V and J genes are TRBV5-6 and TRBJ1-2, with 7 bases identical to TRBD1. Losses at the gene ends were 4 bases for V and 8 bases for J; bases not matched to a gene: 14. CDR1 SGHDT and CDR2 YYEEEE come from the germline V gene. The length of the CDR3 is 15 residues.

This chain links TRBV10-2 with TRBJ1-2, with 10 bases identical to TRBD1. CDR3 length equals 16 residues. The germline gives CDR1 WSHSY, CDR2 SAAADI. V was clipped by 6 bases and J by 0 bases; unmatched bases: 7. CDR3: CASSYEDRGTNYGYTF. CDR3 DNA sequence: TGCGCCAGCAGCTATGAGGACAGGGGGACTAACTATGGCTACACCTTC.

The J gene is TRBJ2-7, the V gene TRBV5-4; 7 bases agree with TRBD2. This CDR3 is 14 amino acids long. V dropped 4 bases and J dropped 5; count of bases not matched to a gene: 9. CDR1 and CDR2 (germline): SGHNT, YYREEE (reference sequence). CDR3 sequence: CASSGGEGINEQYF. The CDR3 DNA sequence: TGTGCCAGCAGCGGAGGGGAGGGAATTAACGAGCAGTACTTC.

This clone is a singleton in its sample. This rearrangement joins TRBV10-3 to TRBJ1-2; weak D call: TRBD1 (6 bases). The CDR3 has 17 residues. Trimming took off 3 bases at V and 4 bases at J, with 21 bases between the two ends. Germline CDR1 is ENHRY and CDR2 is SYGVKD. The CDR3 region is CAISEGTGKGGGYGYTF. The DNA for the CDR3 is TGTGCCATCAGTGAAGGAACAGGGAAAGGTGGGGGCTATGGCTACACCTTC.

This sequence joins TRBV5-4 and TRBJ2-1; 10 bases map to TRBD1. CDR1 and CDR2 (germline): SGHNT, YYREEE (reference sequence). With V trimmed by 3 bases and J by 4 bases, 4 bases remained unmatched. This CDR3 is built from 15 residues. CDR3 residues: CASSSPGQGYNEQFF. The CDR3 nucleotides read TGTGCCAGCAGCTCCCCGGGACAGGGGTACAATGAGCAGTTCTTC.

The chain couples TRBV4-1 to TRBJ2-5, with a tentative D call TRBD2 (5 bases). V was shortened by 3 bases and J by 5 bases, with 13 bases between the two germline ends. The CDR3 loop spans 14 amino acids. Germline V lookup: CDR1 MGHRA, CDR2 YSYEKL. The CDR3 loop reads CASSHTLAAETQYF. CDR3 nucleotides: TGCGCCAGCAGCCATACGCTAGCTGCCGAGACCCAGTACTTC.

The rearrangement joins TRBV5-1 to TRBJ1-2; D may be TRBD1 (5 bases). V shed 3 bases and J shed 4 bases, with 10 bases lying between them. The CDR3 runs 13 residues. Germline V gives CDR1 SGHRS, CDR2 YFSETQ. The CDR3 loop reads CASSSAQGYGYTF. The DNA for the CDR3 is TGCGCCAGCAGCTCGGCCCAGGGCTATGGCTACACCTTC.

This chain links TRBV30 with TRBJ1-1; D ambiguous. Germline values: CDR1 GTSNPN, CDR2 SVGIG (reference sequence). This CDR3 region has 14 residues. Deletions cut 0 bases from V and 1 base from J, with 9 bases between. As DNA, the CDR3 is TGTGCCTGGAGTGTACTCCCAGGGAACACTGAAGCTTTCTTT. This encodes CAWSVLPGNTEAFF.

This chain joins TRBV12-3 or TRBV12-4 and TRBJ1-5; TRBD1 agrees at 7 bases. Germline trimming cut 0 bases from V and 11 bases from J; bases unmatched to any gene: 1. CDR3 length: 12 residues. This chain's CDR3 is CASSLAGTAQHF. The CDR3 coding sequence is TGTGCCAGCAGTTTAGCCGGGACAGCCCAGCATTTT.

The rearrangement joins TRBV11-2 to TRBJ1-5; D ambiguous. V was pared by 5 bases and J by 7 bases, with 15 bases between. The CDR3 contains 14 residues. Germline V gene lookup returns CDR1 SGHAT and CDR2 FQNNGV. The CDR3 nucleotides are TGTGCCAGCAGCCCGGGAGGTAGCGCCCAGCCCCAGCATTTT. Its protein product is CASSPGGSAQPQHF.

This sequence joins TRBV7-9 and TRBJ1-4; 9 bases align to TRBD1. The V segment lost 1 base and the J segment 7 bases; nucleotides outside the gene matches: 1. The CDR3 sequence is 14 residues long. The germline gives CDR1 SEHNR, CDR2 FQNEAQ (reference sequence). CDR3 sequence: CASSLGQGVEKLFF. DNA for the CDR3: TGTGCCAGCAGCTTAGGACAGGGGGTTGAAAAACTGTTTTTT.

The J gene is TRBJ2-1, the V gene TRBV5-4, with a possible D match to TRBD1 (6 bases). The CDR3 length is 14 residues. Trimming took 4 bases from V and 8 from J, leaving 16 bases between them. CDR1 and CDR2 from the germline V gene are SGHNT and YYREEE (reference sequence). The CDR3, as DNA: TGTGCCAGCAGCGTGGACAGCCGTGTCGATGAGCAGTTCTTC. Translation: CASSVDSRVDEQFF.

This clone was seen once. This chain connects TRBV5-1 to TRBJ1-2, with TRBD1 matching over 8 bases. The CDR3 length is 14 residues. V trimming: 5 bases; J trimming: 4 bases; junction bases outside the gene matches: 7. The germline V gene encodes CDR1 SGHRS and CDR2 YFSETQ. CDR3 DNA: TGCGCCAGCAGGACAGGGGTCTCGTTCTATGGCTACACCTTC. This encodes CASRTGVSFYGYTF. Supplemented by reference TRBV5-1 and TRBJ1-2, the full variable domain reads KAGVTQTPRYLIKTRGQQVTLSCSPISGHRSVSWYQQTPGQGLQFLFEYFSETQRNKGNFPGRFSGRQFSNSRSEMNVSTLELGDSALYLCASRTGVSFYGYTFGSGTRLTVV.

The V gene is TRBV7-9, the J gene TRBJ1-1; TRBD1 aligns across 7 bases. The germline V gene has CDR1 SEHNR and CDR2 FQNEAQ (reference sequence). V lost 4 bases and J lost 11; bases outside the gene matches: 10. The CDR3 extends over 13 amino acids. CDR3 amino acids: CASSSRDSLGAFF. The CDR3 DNA is TGTGCCAGCAGCTCCCGGGACAGCCTAGGGGCTTTCTTT.

The chain has TRBV30 and TRBJ1-2, with no clear D. V gave up 1 base and J gave up 1 base, with 25 bases separating them. Germline assignment: CDR1 GTSNPN and CDR2 SVGIG (reference sequence). The CDR3 is 19 amino acids. The CDR3 loop reads CAWSGGGLGYLDRNYGYTF. The CDR3 DNA reads TGTGCCTGGAGTGGAGGTGGATTAGGTTACTTAGATCGTAACTATGGCTACACCTTC.

The chain links TRBV12-2 to TRBJ1-1; the D call in the table, TRBD1, was not verified against the DNA. TRBV12-2 is described as a pseudogene. The length of the CDR3 is 12 residues. This CDR3 is CASRSGATEAFF. For the CDR3, the DNA is TGTGCAAGTCGCTCAGGGGCTACTGAAGCTTTCTTT.

The rearrangement links TRBV11-1 to TRBJ2-1; a weak D match, TRBD1 (5 bases). The V end was cut by 3 bases, the J end by 8 bases, with 17 bases between. CDR3 length: 15 residues. Germline CDR1 reads SGHAT; CDR2 reads FQDESV (reference sequence). In nucleotides, the CDR3 is TGTGCCAGCAGCTTTTCAGGGCAGGGTACCGATGAGCAGTTCTTC. This sequence encodes CASSFSGQGTDEQFF.

This chain connects TRBV11-2 to TRBJ1-2, with TRBD1 identical over 10 bases. J gave up 5 bases and V 6 bases, and 12 bases lay outside the gene matches. The germline CDR1 and CDR2 sequences are SGHAT and FQNNGV. This CDR3 has 16 amino acids. The CDR3 here is CASRLAGTGDRYGYTF. The CDR3 DNA follows: TGTGCCAGCAGGCTAGCCGGGACAGGGGATCGGTATGGCTACACCTTC. The variable domain in full, with the rest retrieved from reference TRBV11-2 and TRBJ1-2, is EAGVAQSPRYKIIEKRQSVAFWCNPISGHATLYWYQQILGQGPKLLIQFQNNGVVDDSQLPKDRFSAERLKGVDSTLKIQPAKLEDSAVYLCASRLAGTGDRYGYTFGSGTRLTVV.

CDR3 DNA sequence: TGTGCCAGCAGTTTGTCCGGGACAGGTCTAAACACCCTCCACTTT. This encodes CASSLSGTGLNTLHF. The chain links TRBV27 to TRBJ1-6, with 8 bases lining up with TRBD1. Germline V gene sequence: CDR1 MNHEY, CDR2 SMNVEV (reference sequence). J gave up 14 bases and V 3 bases, and 12 bases lay outside the gene matches. The CDR3 extends over 15 amino acids.

The chain joins TRBV7-6 to TRBJ2-5, with a weak D call TRBD2 (5 bases). The ends were cut back, 5 bases at V and 5 bases at J, with 9 bases in the middle. This CDR3 region has 12 residues. Looked up from germline, CDR1 is SGHVS and CDR2 is FNYEAQ. CDR3 DNA sequence: TGTGCCAGCAGCCCTAGCACGGAGACCCAGTACTTC. This gives the protein CASSPSTETQYF.

The chain combines TRBV5-4 with TRBJ2-3, with 13 bases that match TRBD2. J gave up 4 bases and V 3 bases, and 5 bases lay outside the gene matches. Looked up from germline, CDR1 is SGHNT and CDR2 is YYREEE (reference sequence). This CDR3 has 16 amino acids. The CDR3 here is CASSSTSGGRADTQYF. The CDR3 region has the DNA TGTGCCAGCAGCTCGACTAGCGGGGGGAGAGCAGATACGCAGTATTTT.

This chain links TRBV10-3 with TRBJ2-7, with 7 bases matching TRBD2. Per the germline V gene, CDR1 is ENHRY and CDR2 is SYGVKD. The CDR3 spans 16 residues. J gave up 3 bases and V 3 bases, and 11 bases lay outside the gene matches. The CDR3 nucleotides are TGTGCCATCAGTGACACCACCGGGACTAAGGGCTACGAGCAGTACTTC. Amino acid sequence: CAISDTTGTKGYEQYF.

V usage is TRBV9 and J usage is TRBJ1-2; tentatively, D is TRBD1 (6 bases). This CDR3 is 16 amino acids long. Per germline, CDR1 SGDLS and CDR2 YYNGEE. V was shortened by 0 bases and J by 4 bases, with 16 bases between the two germline ends. CDR3 in DNA: TGTGCCAGCAGCGTAGATCGCGGGGGGCAGGGCTATGGCTACACCTTC. Translated, it gives CASSVDRGGQGYGYTF.

The chain uses TRBV5-4 and TRBJ2-7, with 7 bases matching TRBD1. This CDR3 has 15 amino acids. Per germline, CDR1 SGHNT and CDR2 YYREEE (reference sequence). V was pared by 4 bases and J by 9 bases, with 16 bases of the junction left unmatched. DNA for the CDR3: TGTGCCAGCAGCCGGGACAGAGGGGTTGAGCGCGGGCAGTACTTC. It specifies CASSRDRGVERGQYF.